This is a list of T cell receptor beta chains from one sample in a study of beta chain features in type 1 diabetes. Profiled with immunoSEQ multiplex PCR; TCRdb holds only in-frame clones, not every one. The data show about 700,000 clones, roughly an eighth seen once. The sequencing sample was made of naive CD4+ T cells from blood. The receptors derive from a man in his late teens or twenties with type 1 diabetes. Each CDR3 is given with its conserved first and last residue. A D gene is named only where the DNA matches it firmly. Where a row states a size, it is once, few, many or the class of an expanded clone; other rows omit it.

D: -; J: TRBJ2-5; size: few; V: TRBV7-9; CDR3: CASSLKETQYF; DNA: TGTGCCAGCAGCTTAAAAGAGACCCAGTACTTC
D: TRBD1; J: TRBJ1-1; size: -; V: TRBV29-1; CDR3: CSAEGTVVEAFF; DNA: TGCAGCGCCGAGGGGACAGTTGTTGAAGCTTTCTTT
D: -; J: TRBJ2-1; size: few; V: TRBV9; CDR3: CASSVGMAPSYNEQFF; DNA: TGTGCCAGCAGCGTAGGTATGGCCCCCTCCTACAATGAGCAGTTCTTC
D: -; J: TRBJ2-3; size: few; V: TRBV20-1; CDR3: CSAPGADTQYF; DNA: TGCAGTGCCCCTGGGGCAGATACGCAGTATTTT
D: -; J: TRBJ1-3; size: -; V: TRBV2; CDR3: CASRPRQLSGNTIYF; DNA: TGTGCCAGCAGACCGAGACAGCTCTCTGGAAACACCATATATTTT
D: -; J: TRBJ2-3; size: -; V: TRBV2; CDR3: CASRTSRGGTDTQYF; DNA: TGTGCCAGCAGGACCTCCAGGGGAGGTACAGATACGCAGTATTTT
D: -; J: TRBJ1-4; size: few; V: TRBV30; CDR3: CAWRRTGAANEKLFF; DNA: TGTGCCTGGAGGAGAACGGGGGCTGCTAATGAAAAACTGTTTTTT
D: -; J: TRBJ2-6; size: -; V: TRBV5-1; CDR3: CASSLGAFGANVLTF; DNA: TGCGCCAGCAGCCTGGGAGCCTTTGGGGCCAACGTCCTGACTTTC
D: -; J: TRBJ1-2; size: -; V: TRBV7-2; CDR3: CASSHGAGLGYTF; DNA: TGTGCCAGCAGCCATGGGGCAGGGCTGGGCTACACCTTC
D: -; J: TRBJ2-7; size: -; V: TRBV5-1; CDR3: CASSSQGTLYEQYF; DNA: TGCGCCAGCAGCTCTCAGGGGACCCTTTACGAGCAGTACTTC
D: -; J: TRBJ2-6; size: few; V: TRBV15; CDR3: CATSRGPDSGANVLTF; DNA: TGTGCCACCAGCAGAGGACCAGACTCTGGGGCCAACGTCCTGACTTTC
D: -; J: TRBJ1-6; size: few; V: TRBV6-6; CDR3: CASSYSWQIRNSPLHF; DNA: TGTGCCAGCAGTTACTCGTGGCAGATACGAAATTCACCCCTCCACTTT
D: TRBD1; J: TRBJ1-2; size: -; V: TRBV9; CDR3: CASTEGQGNYGYTF; DNA: TGTGCCAGCACCGAGGGACAGGGTAACTATGGCTACACCTTC
D: TRBD2; J: TRBJ2-1; size: -; V: TRBV11-2; CDR3: CASSLQLADNYNEQFF; DNA: TGTGCCAGCAGCTTGCAACTAGCGGATAATTACAATGAGCAGTTCTTC
D: -; J: TRBJ2-3; size: -; V: TRBV6-1; CDR3: CASSDRARGTDTQYF; DNA: TGTGCCAGCAGTGATAGGGCGCGAGGCACAGATACGCAGTATTTT
D: -; J: TRBJ1-6; size: -; V: TRBV6-1; CDR3: CASSEGPSPLHF; DNA: TGTGCCAGCAGTGAAGGGCCTTCACCCCTCCACTTT
D: -; J: TRBJ1-1; size: few; V: TRBV7-9; CDR3: CASSSLRDRESNTEAFF; DNA: TGTGCCAGCAGCTCATTACGAGATCGGGAATCGAACACTGAAGCTTTCTTT
D: -; J: TRBJ2-1; size: few; V: TRBV5-5; CDR3: CASSLGPLNEQFF; DNA: TGTGCCAGCAGCTTAGGGCCTCTCAATGAGCAGTTCTTC
D: -; J: TRBJ1-5; size: few; V: TRBV7-9; CDR3: CASSLGGPRNQPQHF; DNA: TGTGCCAGCAGCTTGGGCGGGCCACGGAATCAGCCCCAGCATTTT
D: TRBD1; J: TRBJ2-5; size: -; V: TRBV4-1; CDR3: CASSHPRTGEQETQYF; DNA: TGCGCCAGCAGCCATCCTCGTACAGGGGAACAAGAGACCCAGTACTTC